The rows below give T cell receptor beta chains drawn from one sample of a study of shared clonotypes between healthy human individuals. Some clones are missing from TCRdb's copy, which holds only in-frame ones; the method was immunoSEQ multiplex PCR. The sample lists approximately 2,000,000 clones, about 94% seen once, with around 1.7% in the top ten. Sequenced sample: naive CD8+ T cells from PBMCs. The receptors stem from a man in his late teens or twenties in good health. Some clones in this sample may be carry-over from other donors' samples. Both conserved end residues are part of each CDR3. The order of the fields is clone size, J gene, D gene, V gene, CDR3 protein, CDR3 DNA. The D gene is left open where the match is weak. Rows give clone size only sometimes, using once, few, many, or a class for an expanded clone.

>.|TRBJ2-7|.|TRBV4-1
CASSQPGTSFHEQYF
TGCGCCAGCAGCCAGCCGGGAACTAGTTTCCACGAGCAGTACTTC
>.|TRBJ2-6|.|TRBV5-1
CASSLGRIYSGANVLTF
TGCGCCAGCAGCCTCGGTCGGATTTACTCTGGGGCCAACGTCCTGACTTTC
>.|TRBJ2-1|TRBD2|TRBV7-9
CASSPRTSGKNNEQFF
TGTGCCAGCAGCCCTAGGACTAGCGGGAAAAACAATGAGCAGTTCTTC
>.|TRBJ2-1|TRBD1|TRBV4-1
CASSDGTGYNEQFF
TGCGCCAGCAGCGACGGGACAGGCTACAATGAGCAGTTCTTC
>.|TRBJ2-5|.|TRBV7-7
CASSLGPFEETQYF
TGTGCCAGCAGCTTGGGACCCTTTGAAGAGACCCAGTACTTC
>.|TRBJ2-1|.|TRBV7-9
CASSPPWNEQFF
TGTGCCAGCAGCCCACCCTGGAATGAGCAGTTCTTC
>.|TRBJ2-6|TRBD2|TRBV27
CASSLGSGGGANVLTF
TGTGCCAGCAGTTTAGGCTCGGGAGGTGGGGCCAACGTCCTGACTTTC
>.|TRBJ2-7|.|TRBV6-1
CASSEERQLSYEQYF
TGTGCCAGCAGTGAAGAGAGACAGCTTTCCTACGAGCAGTACTTC
>.|TRBJ1-5|.|TRBV7-2
CASSLVSGTNQPQHF
TGTGCCAGCAGCTTAGTTTCAGGGACCAATCAGCCCCAGCATTTT
>.|TRBJ1-1|TRBD1|TRBV7-3
CASSYQTGGHTEAFF
TGTGCCAGCAGCTACCAGACAGGGGGCCACACTGAAGCTTTCTTT
>once|TRBJ2-6|TRBD1|TRBV27
CASSSRQGLGANVLTF
TGTGCCAGCAGTTCAAGACAGGGTCTTGGGGCCAACGTCCTGACTTTC
>.|TRBJ2-3|TRBD2|TRBV6-6
CASSYSGGRSTDTQYF
TGTGCCAGCAGTTACTCGGGGGGGAGGAGCACAGATACGCAGTATTTT
>.|TRBJ2-1|TRBD2|TRBV7-9
CASSSKRERFYNEQFF
TGTGCCAGCAGCTCCAAGCGGGAGCGGTTCTACAATGAGCAGTTCTTC
>.|TRBJ1-1|TRBD1|TRBV6-6
CASSRGQGMNTEAFF
TGTGCCAGCAGCCGCGGACAGGGCATGAACACTGAAGCTTTCTTT
>.|TRBJ2-1|.|TRBV6-9
CASSYPLNSPRNPGSCNEQFF
TGTGCCAGCAGTTATCCCCTCAACTCTCCCCGCAACCCAGGGTCGTGCAATGAGCAGTTCTTC
>.|TRBJ2-2|TRBD1|TRBV9
CASSAGTAGELFF
TGTGCCAGCAGCGCCGGGACAGCCGGGGAGCTGTTTTTT
>.|TRBJ1-1|.|TRBV10-3
CAIKKHRADMNTEAFF
TGTGCCATCAAGAAACACAGGGCGGACATGAACACTGAAGCTTTCTTT
>.|TRBJ2-7|.|TRBV7-2
CASSPVGGAYEQYF
TGTGCCAGCAGCCCAGTAGGGGGGGCCTACGAGCAGTACTTC
>once|TRBJ2-7|.|TRBV7-6
CASSFGRSYEQYF
TGTGCCAGCAGCTTTGGCCGATCCTACGAGCAGTACTTC
>.|TRBJ2-7|TRBD1|TRBV5-4
CASSSPGQVFALNEQYF
TGTGCCAGCAGCTCACCCGGACAGGTTTTTGCGTTAAACGAGCAGTACTTC
>.|TRBJ2-7|.|TRBV7-2
CASSSRDAHTNEQYF
TGTGCCAGCAGCTCCCGGGACGCACACACTAACGAGCAGTACTTC
>.|TRBJ2-7|TRBD1|TRBV9
CASSVEGQGLEQYF
TGTGCCAGCAGCGTAGAGGGACAGGGACTCGAGCAGTACTTC
>.|TRBJ2-3|.|TRBV7-3
CASSLTSGSTDTQYF
TGTGCCAGCAGCTTAACCAGCGGGAGCACAGATACGCAGTATTTT
>.|TRBJ2-2|.|TRBV21-1
CASSKLGQGAGDTGELFF
TGTGCCAGCAGCAAGCTTGGACAGGGGGCTGGGGACACCGGGGAGCTGTTTTTT
>.|TRBJ1-1|.|TRBV12-5
CASGLNTEAFF
TGTGCTAGTGGTTTGAACACTGAAGCTTTCTTT